The next 16 T cell receptor beta chains were all read from a single sample in a study of blood T cell repertoires in COVID-19. Sequenced by immunoSEQ multiplex PCR; TCRdb stores in-frame clones only, minus some. The table lists 250,000 or so clones, approximately 84% of them singletons. Sequenced material: peripheral blood. These receptors were collected from a woman of 80 years or more with acute or convalescent COVID-19.

This chain links TRBV18 with TRBJ2-7; D gene uncertain. Germline lookup yields CDR1 KGHSH and CDR2 LQKENI. V was pared by 0 bases and J by 2 bases, with 8 bases between. The CDR3 is 14 amino acids. CDR3 in amino acids: CASSPPFRTYEQYF. In DNA form, the CDR3 reads TGTGCCAGCTCACCACCGTTCAGAACCTACGAGCAGTACTTC.

The chain is built from TRBV18 and TRBJ1-1, with D possibly being TRBD1 (5 bases). Trimming cost V 6 bases and J 3 bases, with 20 bases left between them. The CDR3 is 16 amino acids. From germline, CDR1 is KGHSH and CDR2 LQKENI. As DNA, the CDR3 is TGTGCCAGCTCCCCCCCGGGAGGGGTGAGGGACACTGAAGCTTTCTTT. Protein product: CASSPPGGVRDTEAFF.

V and J are TRBV9 and TRBJ2-7; TRBD2 agrees at 15 bases. The J segment lost 0 bases and the V segment lost 4 bases, leaving 11 bases of the junction unmatched. The CDR3 consists of 19 residues. The V gene's germline CDR1 is SGDLS and CDR2 YYNGEE. The CDR3 reads CASSSRTSGRDQSSYEQYF. The DNA for the CDR3 is TGTGCCAGCAGCTCCCGGACTAGCGGGAGGGATCAGAGCTCCTACGAGCAGTACTTC.

V and J are TRBV13 and TRBJ2-1, with 7 bases lining up with TRBD1. The J segment lost 2 bases and the V segment lost 3 bases, leaving 4 bases of the junction unmatched. The CDR3 runs 15 residues. Germline V lookup: CDR1 PRHDT, CDR2 FYEKMQ (reference sequence). CDR3 protein: CASSLITGAYNEQFF. Here the CDR3 DNA reads TGTGCCAGCAGCTTGATCACAGGGGCCTACAATGAGCAGTTCTTC. Together with reference TRBV13 and TRBJ2-1, the CDR3 gives the full variable domain: AAGVIQSPRHLIKEKRETATLKCYPIPRHDTVYWYQQGPGQDPQFLISFYEKMQSDKGSIPDRFSAQQFSDYHSELNMSSLELGDSALYFCASSLITGAYNEQFFGPGTRLTVL.

This clone came up a few times. Other DNA sequences in the same sample also yield this CDR3. The chain is built from TRBV3-1 (or the pseudogene TRBV3-2) and TRBJ1-1; 7 bases line up with TRBD1. The trim removed 1 base at V and 2 bases at J, leaving 4 bases unmatched. This CDR3 is 15 amino acids long. The germline V gene has CDR1 LGHDT and CDR2 YNNKEL (reference sequence). CDR3 protein: CASSQAGTANTEAFF. For the CDR3, the DNA is TGTGCCAGCAGCCAAGCCGGGACAGCAAACACTGAAGCTTTCTTT.

With regard to this clone: Other DNA sequences of this sample code for an identical CDR3. The chain uses TRBV15 and TRBJ1-6; D unresolved. Trimming took 1 base from V and 7 from J, leaving 5 bases between them. This CDR3 comprises 13 residues. Germline V gene sequence: CDR1 LNHNV, CDR2 YYDKDF (reference sequence). This CDR3 reads CATSRVENSPLHF. As DNA, the CDR3 is TGTGCCACCAGCAGAGTTGAGAATTCACCCCTCCACTTT.

This sequence joins TRBV30 and TRBJ2-5; D might be TRBD1 (6 bases). Germline V CDR1 and CDR2: GTSNPN, SVGIG (reference sequence). The ends were cut back, 0 bases at V and 1 base at J, with 9 bases in the middle. The CDR3 has 14 amino acids. The DNA of the CDR3 is TGTGCCTGGAGTGTGAGGACAGCCCAAGAGACCCAGTACTTC. Protein sequence: CAWSVRTAQETQYF.

This clone was counted a few times. The V gene is TRBV28, the J gene TRBJ1-1, with D uncertain. V lost 7 bases and J lost 1, with 13 bases in between. Germline V lookup: CDR1 MDHEN, CDR2 SYDVKM. The CDR3 contains 14 residues. DNA of the CDR3: TGTGCCAGCACCGGCCCAGCGCAGAACACTGAAGCTTTCTTT. This gives the protein CASTGPAQNTEAFF. Filled out from reference TRBV28 and TRBJ1-1, the complete variable domain reads DVKVTQSSRYLVKRTGEKVFLECVQDMDHENMFWYRQDPGLGLRLIYFSYDVKMKEKGDIPEGYSVSREKKERFSLILESASTNQTSMYLCASTGPAQNTEAFFGQGTRLTVV.

The chain recombines TRBV13 with TRBJ2-7; TRBD1 aligns across 8 bases. V shed 8 bases, J shed 3 bases, and the junction held 6 bases outside the gene matches. The CDR3 is 13 amino acids. Looked up from germline, CDR1 is PRHDT and CDR2 is FYEKMQ (reference sequence). CDR3: CASSGDRRYEQYF. The CDR3, as DNA: TGTGCCAGCTCGGGGGACAGGCGCTACGAGCAGTACTTC.

The chain is built from TRBV5-4 and TRBJ2-5; 9 nucleotides align to TRBD2. V lost 5 bases, J lost 2 bases, and 10 bases stayed unmatched. The germline CDR1 and CDR2 sequences are SGHNT and YYREEE (reference sequence). CDR3 length equals 16 residues. CDR3 coding DNA: TGTGCCAGCAGGTCGGAGGGGCTAGCGGGGCAAGAGACCCAGTACTTC. Amino acids: CASRSEGLAGQETQYF. Full variable domain (missing parts from reference TRBV5-4 and TRBJ2-5): ETGVTQSPTHLIKTRGQQVTLRCSSQSGHNTVSWYQQALGQGPQFIFQYYREEENGRGNFPPRFSGLQFPNYSSELNVNALELDDSALYLCASRSEGLAGQETQYFGPGTRLLVL.

In this sample, this clone turned up once. The chain uses TRBV2 and TRBJ1-5, with 7 bases identical to TRBD1. The CDR3 covers 15 residues. The germline V gene encodes CDR1 SNHLY and CDR2 FYNNEI. J was trimmed by 6 bases and V by 3 bases; bases with no gene match: 8. CDR3 DNA sequence: TGTGCCAGCAGTGACCTTGAGGGGGCAGGTCAGCCCCAGCATTTT. This gives the protein CASSDLEGAGQPQHF.

The chain couples TRBV5-1 to TRBJ1-2, with TRBD1 matching 10 bases. The CDR3 is 14 residues long. CDR1 is SGHRS, CDR2 YFSETQ, per germline. V lost 4 bases and J lost 4; bases outside the gene matches: 4. In DNA form, the CDR3 reads TGCGCCAGCAGCGCGGGACAGGGGATCTATGGCTACACCTTC. Translated: CASSAGQGIYGYTF.

This clone turned up a few times. In DNA, the CDR3 is TGTGCCATGGGACAGCAGAACACTGAAGCTTTCTTT. Its protein product is CAMGQQNTEAFF. V gene TRBV2 combines with J gene TRBJ1-1; 7 nucleotides agree with TRBD1. Losses at the gene ends were 10 bases for V and 1 base for J; bases not matched to a gene: 3. There are 12 residues in the CDR3. Germline-derived CDR1 and CDR2 are SNHLY and FYNNEI.

The chain joins TRBV5-4 to TRBJ1-2; 10 bases match TRBD1. The CDR3 totals 12 residues. Germline assignment: CDR1 SGHNT and CDR2 YYREEE (reference sequence). The junction had 3 bases not matched to a gene; V was cut back by 7 bases and J by 6 bases. The CDR3 DNA follows: TGTGCCAGCGGACAGGGGGGGGATGGCTACACCTTC. Protein product: CASGQGGDGYTF.

The genes are TRBV4-3 and TRBJ1-6; D is unclear. V was trimmed by 1 base and J by 4 bases, leaving 8 bases between them. The CDR3 spans 15 residues. Germline V gene sequence: CDR1 LGHNA, CDR2 YSLEER. CDR3 in amino acids: CASSQVSQYNSPLHF. The CDR3 region has the DNA TGCGCCAGCAGCCAAGTTTCACAATATAATTCACCCCTCCACTTT.

The chain has TRBV7-3 and TRBJ2-3; 11 nucleotides align to TRBD2. Germline V gene lookup returns CDR1 SGHTA and CDR2 FQGTGA. Trimming cost V 1 base and J 11 bases; bases outside gene matches: 8. The CDR3 runs to 15 residues. CDR3 bases: TGTGCCAGCAGCTTAAGCGGGACTAGCGGTGCGGAGCAGTATTTT. It codes for CASSLSGTSGAEQYF.